This TCR beta chain was identified during a study of vaccination and CD4 T cells after COVID-19. Looking at the study overall: Following dose two, a median around 70 days (range 14 to 241) passed before post-vaccine samples were taken.

Cultured CD4+ T cells had their DNA profiled by the Oncomine TCR Beta short-read assay. The source of extracted genomic DNA was cultured CD4+ T cells. TCRdb itself ran the PCR reads through MiXCR, one entry per CDR3 protein. The table shows about 12,000 distinct CDR3 sequences, with around 59% occurring only once. The treatment denotes: approximately 9-day PBMC culture with coronavirus spike peptide pools or control peptides (ViraFEST assay). March to December 2020 was the span of positive PCR dates, which predated US Alpha, Beta and Delta variants. For this clonotype: Its antigen is not known.

Trimming removed 9 bases from V and 3 bases from J, with 15 bases in between. The germline V gene has CDR1 MNHNS and CDR2 SASEGT. This CDR3 has 14 residues. This receptor was taken from a human donor who had recovered from COVID-19. Material: CD4+ T cells from blood, cultured in vitro. The V and J genes are TRBV6-1 and TRBJ1-5, with a weak D call TRBD1 (6 bases). In DNA form, the CDR3 reads TGTGCCAGTAACAGGGAGAGGGCCAATCAGCCCCAGCATTTT. Amino acid sequence: CASNRERANQPQHF.